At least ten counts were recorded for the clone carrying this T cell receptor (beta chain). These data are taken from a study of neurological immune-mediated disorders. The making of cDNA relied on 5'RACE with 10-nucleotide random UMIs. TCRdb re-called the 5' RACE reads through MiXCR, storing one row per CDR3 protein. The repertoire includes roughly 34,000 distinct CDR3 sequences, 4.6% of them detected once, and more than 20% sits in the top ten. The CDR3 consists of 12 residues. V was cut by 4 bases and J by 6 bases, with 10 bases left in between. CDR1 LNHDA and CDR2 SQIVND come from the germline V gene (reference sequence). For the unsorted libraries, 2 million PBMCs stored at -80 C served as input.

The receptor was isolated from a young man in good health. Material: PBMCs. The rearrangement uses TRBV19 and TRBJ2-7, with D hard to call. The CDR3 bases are TGTGCCAGTAGTACGTCGGTCGGCGAGCAGTACTTC. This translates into CASSTSVGEQYF.